The 12 T cell receptor beta chains presented below share a single source sample, sequenced in a study of PD-1 blockade in classical Hodgkin lymphoma (dated by TCRdb to the early 2020s). The sample's time point label, in plain terms: cycle 4 day 1 (C4D1), after about 6 weeks of nivolumab. Every trial patient had relapsed after autologous stem cell transplantation, and cohorts A, B and C differed in prior brentuximab vedotin exposure. Library prep was done by the immunoSEQ multiplex PCR assay. The clones in this table, taken by TCRdb from immuneACCESS, are in-frame only. Not every clone is retained; where verified, under half of the shortfall comes from an unresolved V gene, and the cause of the rest is unknown. Across this sample there are about 64,000 clones, with about 90% seen only once. Jointly, the top ten make up about a tenth of the sample. The material was peripheral blood mononuclear cells (PBMCs), obtained before the fourth cycle of nivolumab. These receptors came from a human donor with classical Hodgkin lymphoma.

The chain is built from TRBV30 and TRBJ2-3; 8 nucleotides line up with TRBD1. The CDR3 runs 14 residues. Germline CDR1 reads GTSNPN; CDR2 reads SVGIG (reference sequence). V lost 0 bases, J lost 4 bases, and 3 bases stayed unmatched. The CDR3 reads CAWSVGQVSDTQYF. CDR3 DNA: TGTGCCTGGAGTGTGGGACAGGTATCAGATACGCAGTATTTT.

This clone showed up just once. The J gene is TRBJ2-7, the V gene TRBV7-9, with 8 nucleotides matching TRBD1. This CDR3 contains 15 residues. Per germline, CDR1 SEHNR and CDR2 FQNEAQ (reference sequence). J gave up 2 bases and V 2 bases, and 5 bases lay outside the gene matches. In DNA form, the CDR3 reads TGTGCCAGCAGCTTACTACAGGGGGGAACCTACGAGCAGTACTTC. Translation: CASSLLQGGTYEQYF.

This chain uses TRBV7-2 with TRBJ2-5, with D possibly being TRBD2 (6 bases). Germline V gene data show CDR1 as SGHTA and CDR2 as FQGNSA. The CDR3 is 13 amino acids. Trimming took off 5 bases at V and 5 bases at J, with 12 bases between the two ends. The CDR3 here is CASSPDYPETQYF. The CDR3 DNA reads TGTGCCAGCAGCCCGGACTATCCCGAGACCCAGTACTTC.

CDR3 nucleotide sequence: TGTGCCAGTAGTCGGGGTAGTCCTAGGACCTACGAGCAGTACTTC. Translated, it gives CASSRGSPRTYEQYF. The chain has TRBV19 and TRBJ2-7, with D perhaps matching TRBD2 (5 bases). The CDR3 length is 15 residues. V was cut by 5 bases and J by 2 bases, with 16 bases left in between. The germline V gene has CDR1 LNHDA and CDR2 SQIVND (reference sequence).

This clone showed up just once. The rearrangement uses TRBV7-6 and TRBJ2-1; 8 positions agree with TRBD2. Trimming took 5 bases from V and 9 from J; bases not matched to a gene: 18. This CDR3 region has 17 residues. Germline-derived CDR1 and CDR2 are SGHVS and FNYEAQ. CDR3 sequence (DNA): TGTGCCAGCAGCCCAGGTGGGATGCGGGGGGCCCGCACTGAGCAGTTCTTC. Protein: CASSPGGMRGARTEQFF.

The rearrangement joins TRBV5-1 to TRBJ1-1; 10 nucleotides line up with TRBD1. This CDR3 has 15 residues. V lost 5 bases and J lost 5; bases outside the gene matches: 9. CDR1 is SGHRS and CDR2 is YFSETQ in the germline V gene. For the CDR3, the DNA is TGCGCCAGCAGACCACCCGGGACAGGGGTGACTGAAGCTTTCTTT. It encodes CASRPPGTGVTEAFF. The full variable domain, its missing parts supplied by reference TRBV5-1 and TRBJ1-1, is KAGVTQTPRYLIKTRGQQVTLSCSPISGHRSVSWYQQTPGQGLQFLFEYFSETQRNKGNFPGRFSGRQFSNSRSEMNVSTLELGDSALYLCASRPPGTGVTEAFFGQGTRLTVV.

This rearrangement joins TRBV4-1 to TRBJ1-3, with D possibly matching TRBD1 (5 bases). The CDR3 sequence is 16 residues long. Germline V lookup: CDR1 MGHRA, CDR2 YSYEKL. Trimming left V 3 bases short and J 2 bases short, with 14 bases between. The CDR3 coding sequence is TGCGCCAGCAGCCAGGGGCGAAGAGCTGCTGGAAACACCATATATTTT. This codes for CASSQGRRAAGNTIYF.

In its sample, this clone was seen a few times. The chain joins TRBV7-9 to TRBJ1-1, with D uncertain. CDR1 and CDR2 (germline): SEHNR, FQNEAQ (reference sequence). Trimming removed 10 bases from V and 4 bases from J, with 10 bases in between. The CDR3 length is 11 residues. CDR3 nucleotide sequence: TGTGCCATCGTATGGGGCACTGAAGCTTTCTTT. It codes for CAIVWGTEAFF.

This clone was seen once. This chain links TRBV19 with TRBJ2-3, with D possibly being TRBD2 (5 bases). V dropped 3 bases and J dropped 1 base, with 14 bases sitting between them. This CDR3 has 16 residues. The V gene's germline CDR1 is LNHDA and CDR2 SQIVND (reference sequence). Written as DNA, the CDR3 is TGTGCCAGTAGTATCCTCCGGACTGATCGCACAGATACGCAGTATTTT. It yields the protein CASSILRTDRTDTQYF.

The chain has TRBV4-1 and TRBJ2-7; the D is unclear. Trimming left V 0 bases short and J 3 bases short, with 6 bases between. Germline loops: CDR1 MGHRA, CDR2 YSYEKL. This CDR3 has 13 residues. CDR3 loop: CASSQDSRYEQYF. CDR3 DNA: TGCGCCAGCAGCCAAGATAGTCGCTACGAGCAGTACTTC.

The chain employs TRBV5-4 and TRBJ1-2, with 7 bases lining up with TRBD1. This CDR3 has 15 amino acids. Germline loops: CDR1 SGHNT, CDR2 YYREEE (reference sequence). Trimming took 5 bases from V and 3 from J; bases not matched to a gene: 10. CDR3 protein: CASRRSGGRDYGYTF. The CDR3, as DNA: TGTGCCAGCAGGCGGTCAGGGGGACGGGACTATGGCTACACCTTC.

V usage is TRBV27 and J usage is TRBJ2-2, with D perhaps matching TRBD1 (6 bases). CDR3 length: 14 amino acids. CDR1 and CDR2 from the germline V gene are MNHEY and SMNVEV (reference sequence). Deletions cut 1 base from V and 7 bases from J, with 10 bases between. The CDR3 region is CASSLWGPGGELFF. CDR3 DNA: TGTGCCAGCAGTTTATGGGGGCCGGGCGGGGAGCTGTTTTTT.